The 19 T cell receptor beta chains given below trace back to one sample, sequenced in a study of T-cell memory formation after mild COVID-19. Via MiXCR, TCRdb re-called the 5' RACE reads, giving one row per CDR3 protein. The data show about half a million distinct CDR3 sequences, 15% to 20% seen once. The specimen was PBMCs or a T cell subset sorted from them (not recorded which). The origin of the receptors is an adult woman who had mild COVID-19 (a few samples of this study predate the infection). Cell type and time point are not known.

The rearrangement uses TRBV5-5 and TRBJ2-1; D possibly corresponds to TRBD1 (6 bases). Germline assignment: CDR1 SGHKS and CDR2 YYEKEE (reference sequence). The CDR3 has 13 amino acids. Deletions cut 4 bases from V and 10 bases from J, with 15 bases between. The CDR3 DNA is TGTGCCAGCAGCGTAACAGGGTTAGGGGAGCAGTTCTTC. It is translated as CASSVTGLGEQFF.

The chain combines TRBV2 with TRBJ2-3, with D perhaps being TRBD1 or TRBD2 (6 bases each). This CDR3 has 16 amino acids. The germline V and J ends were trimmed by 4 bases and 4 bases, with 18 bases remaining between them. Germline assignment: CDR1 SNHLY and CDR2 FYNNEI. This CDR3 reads CASSGPGLRGADTQYF. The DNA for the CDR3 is TGTGCCAGCAGTGGTCCCGGACTGAGGGGGGCAGATACGCAGTATTTT.

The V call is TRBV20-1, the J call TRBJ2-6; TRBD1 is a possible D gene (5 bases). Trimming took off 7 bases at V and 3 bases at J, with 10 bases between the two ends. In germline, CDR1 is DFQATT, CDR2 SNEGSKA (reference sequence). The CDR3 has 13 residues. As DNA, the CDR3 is TGCAGTGTCGGCGGACATGGGGCCAACGTCCTGACTTTC. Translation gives CSVGGHGANVLTF.

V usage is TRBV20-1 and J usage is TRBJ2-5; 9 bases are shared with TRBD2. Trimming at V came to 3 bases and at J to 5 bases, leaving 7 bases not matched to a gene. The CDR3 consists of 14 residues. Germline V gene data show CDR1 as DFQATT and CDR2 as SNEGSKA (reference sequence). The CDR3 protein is CSASLAGGKETQYF. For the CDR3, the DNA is TGCAGTGCTAGTTTGGCGGGGGGGAAGGAGACCCAGTACTTC.

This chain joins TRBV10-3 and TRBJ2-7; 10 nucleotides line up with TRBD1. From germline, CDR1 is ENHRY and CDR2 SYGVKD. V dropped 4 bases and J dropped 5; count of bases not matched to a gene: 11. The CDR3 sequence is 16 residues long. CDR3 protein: CAISVGWGTGEDEQYF. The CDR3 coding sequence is TGTGCCATCAGTGTGGGATGGGGGACAGGGGAGGACGAGCAGTACTTC.

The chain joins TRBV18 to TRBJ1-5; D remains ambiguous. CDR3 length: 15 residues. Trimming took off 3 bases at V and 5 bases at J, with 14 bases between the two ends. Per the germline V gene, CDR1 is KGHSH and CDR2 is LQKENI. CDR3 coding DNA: TGTGCCAGCTCACCGGAAGCGATCGGAGATCAGCCCCAGCATTTT. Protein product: CASSPEAIGDQPQHF.

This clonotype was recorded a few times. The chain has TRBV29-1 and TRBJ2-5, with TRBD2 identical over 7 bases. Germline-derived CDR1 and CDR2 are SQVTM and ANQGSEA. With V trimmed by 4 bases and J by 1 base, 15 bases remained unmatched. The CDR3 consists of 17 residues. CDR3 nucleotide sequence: TGCAGCGTTGTTAGATACTCTAGCGGCACACGCCAAGAGACCCAGTACTTC. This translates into CSVVRYSSGTRQETQYF.

CDR3: CASSFLGQGATEAFF. The DNA of the CDR3 is TGTGCCAGCAGCTTTTTGGGACAGGGGGCGACTGAAGCTTTCTTT. This chain joins TRBV13 and TRBJ1-1; 12 positions match TRBD1. Per the germline V gene, CDR1 is PRHDT and CDR2 is FYEKMQ (reference sequence). There are 15 residues in the CDR3. Losses at the gene ends were 3 bases for V and 5 bases for J; bases not matched to a gene: 4.

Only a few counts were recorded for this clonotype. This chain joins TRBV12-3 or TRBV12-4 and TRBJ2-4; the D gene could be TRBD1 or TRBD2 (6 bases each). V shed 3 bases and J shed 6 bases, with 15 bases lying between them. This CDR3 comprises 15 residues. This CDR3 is CASSFTGASGNIQYF. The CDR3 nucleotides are TGTGCCAGCAGTTTTACGGGGGCCTCGGGAAACATTCAGTACTTC.

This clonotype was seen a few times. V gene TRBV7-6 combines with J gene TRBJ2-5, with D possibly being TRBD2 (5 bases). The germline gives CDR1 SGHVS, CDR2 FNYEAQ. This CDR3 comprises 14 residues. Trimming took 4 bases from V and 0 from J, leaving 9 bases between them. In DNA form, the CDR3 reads TGTGCCAGCAGCTCGGACTCATACCAAGAGACCCAGTACTTC. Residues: CASSSDSYQETQYF.

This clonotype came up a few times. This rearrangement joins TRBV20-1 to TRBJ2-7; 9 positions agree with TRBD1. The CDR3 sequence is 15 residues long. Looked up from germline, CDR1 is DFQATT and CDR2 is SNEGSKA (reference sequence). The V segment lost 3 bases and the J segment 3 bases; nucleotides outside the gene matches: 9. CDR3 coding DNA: TGCAGTGCTAGGGAGACGGGACAGGGTAGCTACGAGCAGTACTTC. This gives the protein CSARETGQGSYEQYF.

The CDR3, as DNA: TGTGCCAGCAGCTTATTGACGGACGAGCAGTACTTC. Its protein product is CASSLLTDEQYF. The chain uses TRBV11-3 and TRBJ2-7; D unresolved. The germline gives CDR1 SGHNT, CDR2 YENEEA. The CDR3 loop spans 12 amino acids. Deletions cut 2 bases from V and 5 bases from J, with 7 bases between.

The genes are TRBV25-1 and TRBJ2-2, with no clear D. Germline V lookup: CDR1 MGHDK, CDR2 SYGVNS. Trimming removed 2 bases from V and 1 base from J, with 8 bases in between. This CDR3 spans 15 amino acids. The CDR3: CASSELSGNTGELFF. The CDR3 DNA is TGTGCCAGCAGTGAACTTTCCGGGAACACCGGGGAGCTGTTTTTT.

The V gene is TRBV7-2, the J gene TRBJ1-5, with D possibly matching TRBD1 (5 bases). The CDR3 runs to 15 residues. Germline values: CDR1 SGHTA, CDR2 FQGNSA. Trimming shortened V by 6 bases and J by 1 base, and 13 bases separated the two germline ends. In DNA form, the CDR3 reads TGTGCCAGCAGTTTCACGGGGGTCAGCAATCAGCCCCAGCATTTT. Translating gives CASSFTGVSNQPQHF.

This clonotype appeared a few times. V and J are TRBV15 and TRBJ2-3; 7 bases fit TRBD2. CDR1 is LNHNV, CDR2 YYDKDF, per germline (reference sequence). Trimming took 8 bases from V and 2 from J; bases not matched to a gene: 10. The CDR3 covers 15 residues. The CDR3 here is CATGETGGFTDTQYF. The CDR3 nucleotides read TGTGCCACCGGGGAGACGGGGGGATTCACAGATACGCAGTATTTT.

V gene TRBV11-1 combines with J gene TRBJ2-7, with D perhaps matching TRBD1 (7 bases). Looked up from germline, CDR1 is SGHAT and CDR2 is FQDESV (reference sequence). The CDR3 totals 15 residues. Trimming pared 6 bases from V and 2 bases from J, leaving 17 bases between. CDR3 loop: CASRPGTASAYEQYF. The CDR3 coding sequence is TGTGCCAGCAGACCCGGGACAGCTAGCGCCTACGAGCAGTACTTC. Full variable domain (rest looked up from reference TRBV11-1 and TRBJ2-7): EAEVAQSPRYKITEKSQAVAFWCDPISGHATLYWYRQILGQGPELLVQFQDESVVDDSQLPKDRFSAERLKGVDSTLKIQPAELGDSAMYLCASRPGTASAYEQYFGPGTRLTVT.

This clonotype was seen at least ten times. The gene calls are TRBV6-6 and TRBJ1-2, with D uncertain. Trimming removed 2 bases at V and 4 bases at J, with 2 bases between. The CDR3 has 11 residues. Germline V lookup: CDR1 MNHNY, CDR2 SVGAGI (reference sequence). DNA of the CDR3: TGTGCCAGCAGTTACCGCTATGGCTACACCTTC. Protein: CASSYRYGYTF.

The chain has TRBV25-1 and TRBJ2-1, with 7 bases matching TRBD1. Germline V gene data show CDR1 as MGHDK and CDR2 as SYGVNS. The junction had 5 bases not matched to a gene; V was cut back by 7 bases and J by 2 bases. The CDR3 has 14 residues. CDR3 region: CASNTGDPYNEQFF. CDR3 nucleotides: TGTGCCAGCAATACAGGGGATCCCTACAATGAGCAGTTCTTC.

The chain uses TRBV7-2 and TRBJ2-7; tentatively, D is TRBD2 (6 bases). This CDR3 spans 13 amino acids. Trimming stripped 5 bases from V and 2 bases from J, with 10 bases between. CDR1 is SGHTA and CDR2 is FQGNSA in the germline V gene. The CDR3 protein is CASSPGVPYEQYF. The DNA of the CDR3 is TGTGCCAGCAGCCCGGGAGTTCCCTACGAGCAGTACTTC.